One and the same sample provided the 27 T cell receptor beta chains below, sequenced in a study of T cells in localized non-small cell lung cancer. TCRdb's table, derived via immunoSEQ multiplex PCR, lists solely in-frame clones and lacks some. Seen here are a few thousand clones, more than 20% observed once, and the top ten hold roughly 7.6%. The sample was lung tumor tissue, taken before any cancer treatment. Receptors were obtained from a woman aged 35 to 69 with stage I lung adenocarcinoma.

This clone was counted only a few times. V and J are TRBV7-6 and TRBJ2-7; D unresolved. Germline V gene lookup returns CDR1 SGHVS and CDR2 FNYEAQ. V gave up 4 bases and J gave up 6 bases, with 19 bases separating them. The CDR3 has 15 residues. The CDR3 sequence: CASSSPSKRPREQYF. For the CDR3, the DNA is TGTGCCAGCAGCTCCCCCTCGAAAAGACCCCGCGAGCAGTACTTC.

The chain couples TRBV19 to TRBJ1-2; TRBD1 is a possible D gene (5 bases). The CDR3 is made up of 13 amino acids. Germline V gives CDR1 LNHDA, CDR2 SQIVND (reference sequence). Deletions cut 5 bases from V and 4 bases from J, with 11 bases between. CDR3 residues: CASSPRDLYGYTF. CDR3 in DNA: TGTGCCAGTAGTCCCCGGGACCTCTATGGCTACACCTTC.

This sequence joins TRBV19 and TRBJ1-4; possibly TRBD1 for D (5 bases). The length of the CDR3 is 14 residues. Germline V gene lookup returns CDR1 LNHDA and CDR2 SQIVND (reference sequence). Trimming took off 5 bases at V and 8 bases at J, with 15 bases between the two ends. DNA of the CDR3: TGTGCCAGTAGTTGGGCAGGGTTCAACGAAAAACTGTTTTTT. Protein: CASSWAGFNEKLFF.

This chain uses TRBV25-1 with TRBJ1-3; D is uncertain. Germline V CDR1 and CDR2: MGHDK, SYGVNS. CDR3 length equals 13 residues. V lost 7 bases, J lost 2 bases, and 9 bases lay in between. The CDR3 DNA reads TGTGCCAGCACCGGCAGCCCTGGAAACACCATATATTTT. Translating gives CASTGSPGNTIYF.

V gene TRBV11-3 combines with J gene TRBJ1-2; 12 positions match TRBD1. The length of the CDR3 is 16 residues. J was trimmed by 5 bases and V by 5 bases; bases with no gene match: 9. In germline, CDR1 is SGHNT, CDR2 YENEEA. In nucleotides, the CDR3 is TGTGCCAGCAGCGGGGGACAGGGGGCGCGAGGGTATGGCTACACCTTC. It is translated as CASSGGQGARGYGYTF.

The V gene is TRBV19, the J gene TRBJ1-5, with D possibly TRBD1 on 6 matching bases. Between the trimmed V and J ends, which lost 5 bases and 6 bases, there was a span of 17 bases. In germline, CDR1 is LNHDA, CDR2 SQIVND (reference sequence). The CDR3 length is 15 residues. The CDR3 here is CASSARGGRTQPQHF. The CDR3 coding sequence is TGTGCCAGTAGTGCCCGGGGGGGGCGGACTCAGCCCCAGCATTTT.

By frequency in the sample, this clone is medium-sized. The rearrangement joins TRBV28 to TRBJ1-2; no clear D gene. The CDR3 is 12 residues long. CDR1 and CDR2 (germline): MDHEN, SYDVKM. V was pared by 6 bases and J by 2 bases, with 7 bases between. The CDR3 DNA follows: TGTGCCAGCAGCCCCGAAAACTATGGCTACACCTTC. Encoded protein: CASSPENYGYTF.

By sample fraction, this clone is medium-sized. The CDR3 DNA is TGCGCCAGCAGCCAAGACGACGGGGGGATGAGCGCTGAAGCTTTCTTT. This codes for CASSQDDGGMSAEAFF. The gene calls are TRBV1 and TRBJ1-1. TRBV1 is classified as a pseudogene. This CDR3 has 16 amino acids.

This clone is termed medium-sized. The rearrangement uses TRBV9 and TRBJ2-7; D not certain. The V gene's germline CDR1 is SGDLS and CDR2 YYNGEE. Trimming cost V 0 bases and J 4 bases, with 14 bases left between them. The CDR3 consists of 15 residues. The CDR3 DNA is TGTGCCAGCAGCGTAGACTCAACTGCGGCTTACGAGCAGTACTTC. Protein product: CASSVDSTAAYEQYF.

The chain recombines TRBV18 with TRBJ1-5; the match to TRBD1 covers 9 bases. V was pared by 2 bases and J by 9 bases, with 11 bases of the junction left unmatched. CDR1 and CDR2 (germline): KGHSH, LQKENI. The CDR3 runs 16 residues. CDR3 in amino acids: CASSPEGQGPKWPQHF. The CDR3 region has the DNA TGTGCCAGCTCACCAGAGGGACAGGGTCCTAAATGGCCCCAGCATTTT.

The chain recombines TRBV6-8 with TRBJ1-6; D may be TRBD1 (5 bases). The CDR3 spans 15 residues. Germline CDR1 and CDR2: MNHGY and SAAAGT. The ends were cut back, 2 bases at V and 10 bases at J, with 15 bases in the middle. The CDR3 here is CASSYQTEATSPLHF. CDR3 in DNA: TGTGCCAGCAGTTACCAGACAGAGGCGACATCACCCCTCCACTTT.

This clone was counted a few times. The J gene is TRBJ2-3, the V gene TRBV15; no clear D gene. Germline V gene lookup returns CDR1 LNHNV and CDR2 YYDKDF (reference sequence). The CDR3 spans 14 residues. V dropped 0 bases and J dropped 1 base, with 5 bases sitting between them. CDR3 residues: CATSRDSRTDTQYF. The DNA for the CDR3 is TGTGCCACCAGCAGAGATTCGCGCACAGATACGCAGTATTTT. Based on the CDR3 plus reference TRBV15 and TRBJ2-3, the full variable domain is DAMVIQNPRYQVTQFGKPVTLSCSQTLNHNVMYWYQQKSSQAPKLLFHYYDKDFNNEADTPDNFQSRRPNTSFCFLDIRSPGLGDTAMYLCATSRDSRTDTQYFGPGTRLTVL.

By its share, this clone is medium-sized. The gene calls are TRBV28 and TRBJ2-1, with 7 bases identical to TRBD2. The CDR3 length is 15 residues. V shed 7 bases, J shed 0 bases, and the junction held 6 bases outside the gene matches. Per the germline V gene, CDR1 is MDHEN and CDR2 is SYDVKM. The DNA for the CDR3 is TGTGCCAGCATTTCGAGACTAGCCTCCTACAATGAGCAGTTCTTC. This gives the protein CASISRLASYNEQFF.

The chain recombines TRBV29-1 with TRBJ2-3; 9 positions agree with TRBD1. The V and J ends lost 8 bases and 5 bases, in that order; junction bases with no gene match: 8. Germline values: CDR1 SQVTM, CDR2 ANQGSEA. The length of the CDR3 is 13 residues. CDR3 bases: TGCAGCTTCCCGACAGGGGGAATAGATACGCAGTATTTT. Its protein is CSFPTGGIDTQYF.

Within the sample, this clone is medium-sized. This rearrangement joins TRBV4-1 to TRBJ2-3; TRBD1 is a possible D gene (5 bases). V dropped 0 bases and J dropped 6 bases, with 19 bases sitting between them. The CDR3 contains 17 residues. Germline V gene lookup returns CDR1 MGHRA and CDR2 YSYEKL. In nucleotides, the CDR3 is TGCGCCAGCAGCCAAGAGTGGAAGGGGCAAGTAGGGGATACGCAGTATTTT. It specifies CASSQEWKGQVGDTQYF.

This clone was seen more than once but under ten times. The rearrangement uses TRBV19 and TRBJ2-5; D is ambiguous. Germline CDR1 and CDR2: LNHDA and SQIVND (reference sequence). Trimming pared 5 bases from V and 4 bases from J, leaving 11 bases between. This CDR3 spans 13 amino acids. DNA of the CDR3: TGTGCCAGTAGTGTTCAAAGCTTAGAGACCCAGTACTTC. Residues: CASSVQSLETQYF.

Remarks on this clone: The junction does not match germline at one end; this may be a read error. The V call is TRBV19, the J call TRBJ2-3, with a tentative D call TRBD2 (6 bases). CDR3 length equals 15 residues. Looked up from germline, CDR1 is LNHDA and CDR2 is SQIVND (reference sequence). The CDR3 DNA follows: TGTGCCAGCAGTATAAGGGACTCGACCACAGATACGCAGTATTTT. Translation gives CASSIRDSTTDTQYF. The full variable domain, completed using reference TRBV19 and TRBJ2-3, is DGGITQSPKYLFRKEGQNVTLSCEQNLNHDAMYWYRQDPGQGLRLIYYSQIVNDFQKGDIAEGYSVSREKKESFPLTVTSAQKNPTAFYLCASSIRDSTTDTQYFGPGTRLTVL.

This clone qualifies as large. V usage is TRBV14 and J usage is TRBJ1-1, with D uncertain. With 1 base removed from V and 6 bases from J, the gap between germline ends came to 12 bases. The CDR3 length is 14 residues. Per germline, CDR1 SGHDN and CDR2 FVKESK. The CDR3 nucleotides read TGTGCCAGCAGCCAAGTCGCGGGTTGGGCTGAAGCTTTCTTT. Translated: CASSQVAGWAEAFF. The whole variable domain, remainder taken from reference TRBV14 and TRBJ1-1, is EAGVTQFPSHSVIEKGQTVTLRCDPISGHDNLYWYRRVMGKEIKFLLHFVKESKQDESGMPNNRFLAERTGGTYSTLKVQPAELEDSGVYFCASSQVAGWAEAFFGQGTRLTVV.

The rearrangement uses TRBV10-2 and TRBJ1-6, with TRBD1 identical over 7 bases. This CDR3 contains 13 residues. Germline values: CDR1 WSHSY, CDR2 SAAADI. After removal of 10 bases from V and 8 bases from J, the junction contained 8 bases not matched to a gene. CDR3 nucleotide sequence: TGCGCCACCAGAACAGGGGCCCATTCACCCCTCCACTTT. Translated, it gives CATRTGAHSPLHF.

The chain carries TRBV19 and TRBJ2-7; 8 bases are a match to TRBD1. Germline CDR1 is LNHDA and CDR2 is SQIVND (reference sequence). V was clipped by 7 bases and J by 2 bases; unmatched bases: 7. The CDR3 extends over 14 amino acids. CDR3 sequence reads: CASTYDRGTYEQYF. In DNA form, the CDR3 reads TGTGCCAGTACTTATGACAGGGGAACCTACGAGCAGTACTTC.

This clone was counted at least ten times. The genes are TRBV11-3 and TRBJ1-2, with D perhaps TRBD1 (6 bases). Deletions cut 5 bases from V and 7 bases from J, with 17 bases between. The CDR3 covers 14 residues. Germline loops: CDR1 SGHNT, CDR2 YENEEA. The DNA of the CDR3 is TGTGCCAGCAGCGGAGGGGAAGGGGGTGGTGGCTACACCTTC. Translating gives CASSGGEGGGGYTF.

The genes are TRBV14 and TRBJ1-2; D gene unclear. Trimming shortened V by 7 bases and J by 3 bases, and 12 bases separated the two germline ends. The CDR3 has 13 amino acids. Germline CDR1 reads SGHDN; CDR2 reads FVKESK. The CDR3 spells CASTPRTYYGYTF. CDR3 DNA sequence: TGTGCCAGCACGCCAAGGACTTACTATGGCTACACCTTC. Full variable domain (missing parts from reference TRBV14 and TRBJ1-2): EAGVTQFPSHSVIEKGQTVTLRCDPISGHDNLYWYRRVMGKEIKFLLHFVKESKQDESGMPNNRFLAERTGGTYSTLKVQPAELEDSGVYFCASTPRTYYGYTFGSGTRLTVV.

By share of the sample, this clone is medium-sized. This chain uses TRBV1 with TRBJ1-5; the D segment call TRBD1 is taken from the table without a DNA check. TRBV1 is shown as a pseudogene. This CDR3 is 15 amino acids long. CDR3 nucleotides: TGCGCCAGCAGCCTCCGGACAGGGCTAAATCAGCCCCAGCATTTT. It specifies CASSLRTGLNQPQHF.

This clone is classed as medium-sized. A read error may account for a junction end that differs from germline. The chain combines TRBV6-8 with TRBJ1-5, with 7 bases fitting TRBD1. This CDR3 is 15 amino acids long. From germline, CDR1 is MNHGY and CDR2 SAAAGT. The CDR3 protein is CASSLDRASSQPQHF. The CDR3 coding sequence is TGTGCCAGCAGTTTAGACAGGGCTAGCAGTCAGCCCCAGCATTTT.

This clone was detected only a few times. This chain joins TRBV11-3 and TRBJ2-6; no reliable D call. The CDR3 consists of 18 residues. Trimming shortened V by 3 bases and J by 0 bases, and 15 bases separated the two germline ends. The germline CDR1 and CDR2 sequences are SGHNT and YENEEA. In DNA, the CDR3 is TGTGCCAGCAGCTTGGTTCGCTACCCCCTCTCTGGGGCCAACGTCCTGACTTTC. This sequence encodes CASSLVRYPLSGANVLTF.

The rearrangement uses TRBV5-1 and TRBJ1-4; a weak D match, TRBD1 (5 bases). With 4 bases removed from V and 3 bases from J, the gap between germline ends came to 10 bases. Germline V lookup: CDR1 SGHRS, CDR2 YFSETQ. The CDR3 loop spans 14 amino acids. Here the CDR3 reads CASSRDRSNEKLFF. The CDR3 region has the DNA TGCGCCAGCAGCCGAGACAGATCTAATGAAAAACTGTTTTTT. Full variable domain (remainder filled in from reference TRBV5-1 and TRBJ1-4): KAGVTQTPRYLIKTRGQQVTLSCSPISGHRSVSWYQQTPGQGLQFLFEYFSETQRNKGNFPGRFSGRQFSNSRSEMNVSTLELGDSALYLCASSRDRSNEKLFFGSGTQLSVL.

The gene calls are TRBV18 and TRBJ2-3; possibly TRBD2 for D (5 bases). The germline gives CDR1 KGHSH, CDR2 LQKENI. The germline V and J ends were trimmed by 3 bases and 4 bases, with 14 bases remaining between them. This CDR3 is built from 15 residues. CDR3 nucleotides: TGTGCCAGCTCACCCCCGGGGTCCCTCCCAGATACGCAGTATTTT. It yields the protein CASSPPGSLPDTQYF.